The 6 T cell receptor beta chains given below trace back to one sample, sequenced in a study of identical twins. TCRdb passed the 5' RACE reads through MiXCR, listing each CDR3 protein once. Among approximately 670,000 distinct CDR3 sequences listed, 6% to 6.5% were seen once. The sequencing sample was made of naive T cells sorted from blood. The receptors originated from a man between 18 and 35 years old in good health.

This clonotype has ten or more counts. The CDR3 here is CAISESRSYEQYV. In nucleotides, the CDR3 is TGTGCCATCAGTGAGTCGAGGTCTTACGAGCAGTACGTC. The chain uses TRBV10-3 and TRBJ2-7; D not certain. Germline values: CDR1 ENHRY, CDR2 SYGVKD. CDR3 length: 13 amino acids. V shed 0 bases and J shed 4 bases, with 7 bases lying between them.

The sample holds many counts of this clonotype. This chain links TRBV12-3 or TRBV12-4 with TRBJ1-6, with D perhaps TRBD1 (5 bases). CDR3 length: 14 amino acids. Trimming pared 3 bases from V and 7 bases from J, leaving 10 bases between. DNA for the CDR3: TGTGCCAGCAGTTTGGGAGGGGTCAATTCACCCCTCCACTTT. Protein: CASSLGGVNSPLHF.

This clonotype came up many times. The CDR3 bases are TGCAGTGCTAGGACAGGGGGCGGCAATCAGCCCCAGCATTTT. Translating gives CSARTGGGNQPQHF. This chain connects TRBV20-1 to TRBJ1-5; 10 bases match TRBD1. Germline CDR1 DFQATT, CDR2 SNEGSKA (reference sequence). Losses at the gene ends were 3 bases for V and 2 bases for J; bases not matched to a gene: 1. The CDR3 totals 14 residues.

The V call is TRBV11-1, the J call TRBJ2-1; TRBD1 is a possible D gene (5 bases). V dropped 1 base and J dropped 1 base, with 17 bases sitting between them. Germline V gene lookup returns CDR1 SGHAT and CDR2 FQDESV (reference sequence). CDR3 length: 18 residues. CDR3 sequence: CASSLGASWTLSYNEQFF. The CDR3 DNA follows: TGTGCCAGCAGCTTAGGTGCAAGCTGGACATTGTCCTACAATGAGCAGTTCTTC.

This clonotype has just a few counts. This chain joins TRBV5-1 and TRBJ2-1; the D gene is possibly TRBD2 (5 bases). Germline CDR1 reads SGHRS; CDR2 reads YFSETQ. Trimming took off 1 base at V and 6 bases at J, with 17 bases between the two ends. The CDR3 covers 16 residues. CDR3 sequence (DNA): TGCGCCAGCAGCTTGACCTCGCGAGGGAGCCCCAATGAGCAGTTCTTC. This encodes CASSLTSRGSPNEQFF.

This clonotype was found many times. The chain carries TRBV6-2 or TRBV6-3 and TRBJ2-7; weak D call: TRBD2 (6 bases). V was cut by 8 bases and J by 2 bases, with 22 bases left in between. Germline V gives CDR1 MNHEY, CDR2 SVGEGT. The CDR3 runs to 16 residues. The CDR3: CASGARGKFDTYEQYF. The CDR3 coding sequence is TGTGCCAGCGGTGCCCGGGGGAAATTCGATACCTACGAGCAGTACTTC.